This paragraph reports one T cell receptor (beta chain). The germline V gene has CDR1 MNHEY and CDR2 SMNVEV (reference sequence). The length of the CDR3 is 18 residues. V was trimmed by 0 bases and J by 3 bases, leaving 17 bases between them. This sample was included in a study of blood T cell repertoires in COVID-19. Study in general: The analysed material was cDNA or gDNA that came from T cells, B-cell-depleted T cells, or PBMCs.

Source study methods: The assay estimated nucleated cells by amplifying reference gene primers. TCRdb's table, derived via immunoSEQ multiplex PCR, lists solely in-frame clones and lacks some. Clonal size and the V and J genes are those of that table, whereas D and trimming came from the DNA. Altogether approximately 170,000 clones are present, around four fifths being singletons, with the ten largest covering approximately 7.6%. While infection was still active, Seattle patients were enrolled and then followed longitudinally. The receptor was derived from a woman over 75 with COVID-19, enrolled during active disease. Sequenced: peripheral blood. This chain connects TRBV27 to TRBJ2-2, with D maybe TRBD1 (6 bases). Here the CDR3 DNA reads TGTGCCAGCAGTTTATCGAACCTAGGGGGAGCAGACACCGGGGAGCTGTTTTTT. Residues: CASSLSNLGGADTGELFF.